The 20 T cell receptor beta chains below all came from one sample that was sequenced in a study of T cell responses to AZD1222 COVID-19 vaccine. The table came from immunoSEQ multiplex PCR; TCRdb's copy has only in-frame clones and leaves some out. The sample includes 150,000 or so clones, around 89% seen only once; the top ten take 4.5% to 6.5%. Here the sequenced sample was peripheral blood, taken on day 0 of AZD1222 vaccination. Receptors originate from an adult in good health.

This clone came up a few times. This chain connects TRBV29-1 to TRBJ2-7, with TRBD1 matching over 10 bases. Germline assignment: CDR1 SQVTM and CDR2 ANQGSEA. This CDR3 region has 13 residues. J gave up 2 bases and V 4 bases, and 2 bases lay outside the gene matches. CDR3 region: CSVGTGGPYEQYF. The CDR3 nucleotides read TGCAGCGTTGGGACAGGGGGGCCCTACGAGCAGTACTTC.

The chain employs TRBV3-1 (or the pseudogene TRBV3-2) and TRBJ2-7; D could derive from TRBD1 or TRBD2 (5 bases each). The CDR3 length is 11 residues. Trimming pared 6 bases from V and 2 bases from J, leaving 5 bases between. From germline, CDR1 is LGHDT and CDR2 YNNKEL (reference sequence). The CDR3 protein is CASRGPYEQYF. In DNA form, the CDR3 reads TGTGCCAGCAGGGGACCCTACGAGCAGTACTTC.

The CDR3 reads CASSPAPTGGAKLFF. The DNA of the CDR3 is TGTGCCAGCAGTCCAGCACCCACAGGGGGTGCCAAACTGTTTTTT. This chain links TRBV28 with TRBJ1-4; TRBD1 matches 8 bases. The CDR3 is 15 residues long. Germline V gives CDR1 MDHEN, CDR2 SYDVKM. Trimming at V came to 5 bases and at J to 11 bases, leaving 13 bases not matched to a gene. Full variable domain (remainder filled in from reference TRBV28 and TRBJ1-4): DVKVTQSSRYLVKRTGEKVFLECVQDMDHENMFWYRQDPGLGLRLIYFSYDVKMKEKGDIPEGYSVSREKKERFSLILESASTNQTSMYLCASSPAPTGGAKLFFGSGTQLSVL.

The chain has TRBV5-6 and TRBJ1-2; 7 nucleotides match TRBD1. J lost 4 bases, V lost 7 bases, and 10 bases had no gene match. The CDR3 loop spans 14 amino acids. Germline-derived CDR1 and CDR2 are SGHDT and YYEEEE. The CDR3 nucleotides are TGTGCCAGCCGGAGCCGGGACAGACTCTATGGCTACACCTTC. Residues: CASRSRDRLYGYTF.

This sequence joins TRBV29-1 and TRBJ1-1, with a weak D call TRBD1 (5 bases). This CDR3 is 14 amino acids long. Per germline, CDR1 SQVTM and CDR2 ANQGSEA. CDR3 amino acids: CTWTFVNQDTEAFF. CDR3 coding DNA: TGCACCTGGACATTCGTAAACCAAGACACTGAAGCTTTCTTT.

This chain joins TRBV18 and TRBJ1-2; no definite D call. Trimming removed 3 bases from V and 5 bases from J, with 16 bases in between. Per germline, CDR1 KGHSH and CDR2 LQKENI. The CDR3 spans 15 residues. The DNA of the CDR3 is TGTGCCAGCTCACCGTCTGCGGCGTTCAGATATGGCTACACCTTC. Protein sequence: CASSPSAAFRYGYTF.

This clone appeared a few times. The V gene is TRBV14, the J gene TRBJ1-2; D perhaps matches TRBD1 (6 bases). Germline lookup yields CDR1 SGHDN and CDR2 FVKESK. The CDR3 runs 13 residues. Trimming removed 4 bases from V and 6 bases from J, with 12 bases in between. The CDR3 is CASSLQGRHGYTF. The CDR3 nucleotides read TGTGCCAGCAGCCTACAGGGACGGCATGGCTACACCTTC.

V is TRBV4-1 and J is TRBJ1-5; D unclear. The CDR3 loop spans 16 amino acids. Germline V gene lookup returns CDR1 MGHRA and CDR2 YSYEKL. V shed 1 base and J shed 4 bases, with 14 bases lying between them. CDR3 sequence (DNA): TGCGCCAGCAGCCAAGCCCCAGGACTTGTAAATCAGCCCCAGCATTTT. It yields the protein CASSQAPGLVNQPQHF.

The rearrangement joins TRBV7-9 to TRBJ1-2; maybe TRBD1 (5 bases). Germline values: CDR1 SEHNR, CDR2 FQNEAQ (reference sequence). The CDR3 totals 15 residues. The germline V and J ends were trimmed by 6 bases and 2 bases, with 16 bases remaining between them. The CDR3 loop reads CASSSEGLGNYGYTF. The CDR3 coding sequence is TGTGCCAGCAGTAGCGAGGGACTTGGAAACTATGGCTACACCTTC.

This chain joins TRBV28 and TRBJ1-1; maybe TRBD1 (6 bases). CDR1 and CDR2 (germline): MDHEN, SYDVKM. V gave up 6 bases and J gave up 1 base, with 9 bases separating them. The CDR3 runs 13 residues. The CDR3: CASRETGNTEAFF. For the CDR3, the DNA is TGTGCCAGCAGAGAGACAGGGAACACTGAAGCTTTCTTT.

The chain combines TRBV19 with TRBJ1-1; D is undetermined. The CDR3 is 13 residues long. V was shortened by 2 bases and J by 0 bases, with 4 bases between the two germline ends. Germline V gene data show CDR1 as LNHDA and CDR2 as SQIVND (reference sequence). The CDR3 DNA reads as TGTGCCAGTAGTATAAAAGTGAACACTGAAGCTTTCTTT. It yields the protein CASSIKVNTEAFF.

The CDR3 reads CASSWTLAGGTNEQFF. The CDR3 DNA reads TGCGCCAGCAGCTGGACCCTAGCGGGAGGTACGAATGAGCAGTTCTTC. V is TRBV5-1 and J is TRBJ2-1; 11 nucleotides align to TRBD2. Per the germline V gene, CDR1 is SGHRS and CDR2 is YFSETQ. With 3 bases clipped from V and 7 bases from J, the junction kept 9 bases outside the gene matches. The CDR3 contains 16 residues.

This clone was seen just once. V is TRBV6-5 and J is TRBJ2-1; a possible D gene is TRBD2 (6 bases). Trimming removed 2 bases from V and 11 bases from J, with 10 bases in between. Per the germline V gene, CDR1 is MNHEY and CDR2 is SVGAGI. This CDR3 spans 12 amino acids. The CDR3 sequence: CASSYAGLQQFF. CDR3 nucleotides: TGTGCCAGCAGTTACGCGGGACTCCAGCAGTTCTTC.

This clone was recorded only once. The CDR3 here is CASSFLRETNYGYTF. DNA for the CDR3: TGTGCCAGTAGTTTTCTAAGGGAGACAAACTATGGCTACACCTTC. V and J are TRBV19 and TRBJ1-2; D is unresolved. The CDR3 length is 15 residues. Germline V gene data show CDR1 as LNHDA and CDR2 as SQIVND (reference sequence). The germline V and J ends were trimmed by 5 bases and 2 bases, with 15 bases remaining between them. Filled out from reference TRBV19 and TRBJ1-2, the complete variable domain reads DGGITQSPKYLFRKEGQNVTLSCEQNLNHDAMYWYRQDPGQGLRLIYYSQIVNDFQKGDIAEGYSVSREKKESFPLTVTSAQKNPTAFYLCASSFLRETNYGYTFGSGTRLTVV.

The V gene is TRBV6-5, the J gene TRBJ1-5, with a weak D call TRBD1 (5 bases). V was trimmed by 7 bases and J by 11 bases, leaving 24 bases between them. The germline gives CDR1 MNHEY, CDR2 SVGAGI. The CDR3 has 15 residues. CDR3 region: CASTTWGKGGGAQHF. The DNA of the CDR3 is TGTGCCAGCACAACCTGGGGGAAGGGAGGTGGGGCCCAGCATTTT.

The rearrangement links TRBV7-2 to TRBJ2-1; tentatively, D is TRBD2 (5 bases). Germline V gene sequence: CDR1 SGHTA, CDR2 FQGNSA. V lost 3 bases, J lost 3 bases, and 12 bases lay in between. This CDR3 has 15 residues. As DNA, the CDR3 is TGTGCCAGCAGCTTGGGTGGAGGCGGCTACAATGAGCAGTTCTTC. Protein product: CASSLGGGGYNEQFF.

The CDR3, as DNA: TGTGCTAGTGGTTGGGTACGACAGGGCAGCAATCAGCCCCAGCATTTT. Its protein is CASGWVRQGSNQPQHF. V is TRBV12-5 and J is TRBJ1-5; 7 bases agree with TRBD1. The germline gives CDR1 LGHNT, CDR2 FRNRAP. J gave up 1 base and V 4 bases, and 7 bases lay outside the gene matches. This CDR3 spans 16 amino acids.

This CDR3 reads CASCTLPTTPVGRENEQFF. The CDR3 coding sequence is TGTGCCAGCTGCACCTTACCGACGACCCCCGTAGGGCGGGAGAATGAGCAGTTCTTC. The gene calls are TRBV18 and TRBJ2-1; 7 positions agree with TRBD2. Trimming removed 7 bases from V and 7 bases from J; junction bases left unmatched: 25. The CDR3 extends over 19 amino acids. Germline loops: CDR1 KGHSH, CDR2 LQKENI.

V usage is TRBV5-1 and J usage is TRBJ1-4; the D gene is possibly TRBD1 (6 bases). Germline CDR1 is SGHRS and CDR2 is YFSETQ. The CDR3 has 14 residues. V lost 0 bases and J lost 8, with 11 bases in between. Here the CDR3 DNA reads TGCGCCAGCAGCTTGGAGGGGGGCGAGGAAAAACTGTTTTTT. It codes for CASSLEGGEEKLFF. Together with reference TRBV5-1 and TRBJ1-4, the CDR3 gives the full variable domain: KAGVTQTPRYLIKTRGQQVTLSCSPISGHRSVSWYQQTPGQGLQFLFEYFSETQRNKGNFPGRFSGRQFSNSRSEMNVSTLELGDSALYLCASSLEGGEEKLFFGSGTQLSVL.

The chain has TRBV6-5 and TRBJ1-3, with 7 nucleotides matching TRBD1. V gave up 0 bases and J gave up 8 bases; unmatched junction bases: 7. CDR1 is MNHEY, CDR2 SVGAGI, per germline. The CDR3 consists of 15 residues. CDR3 DNA sequence: TGTGCCAGCAGTTACTCGCCAGGGGGTGAATACACCATATATTTT. Its translation is CASSYSPGGEYTIYF.